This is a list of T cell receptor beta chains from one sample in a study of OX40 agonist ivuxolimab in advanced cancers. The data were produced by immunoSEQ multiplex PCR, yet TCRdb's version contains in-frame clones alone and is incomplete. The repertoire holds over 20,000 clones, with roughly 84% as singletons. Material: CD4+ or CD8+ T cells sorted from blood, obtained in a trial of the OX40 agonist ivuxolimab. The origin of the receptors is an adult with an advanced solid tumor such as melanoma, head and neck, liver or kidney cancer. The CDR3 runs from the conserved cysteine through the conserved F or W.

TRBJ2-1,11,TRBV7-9,CASSPSWEQFF
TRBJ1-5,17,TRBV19,CASTGTGGGFSNQPQHF
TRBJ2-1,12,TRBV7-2,CASTTTPGPQFF
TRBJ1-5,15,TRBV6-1,CASSSTGYSNQPQHF
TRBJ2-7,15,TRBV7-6,CASSLGRGISYEQYF
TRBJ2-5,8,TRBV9,CASSSRDF
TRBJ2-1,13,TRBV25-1,CASRGAEYNEQFF
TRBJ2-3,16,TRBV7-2,CASSLSGTSSTDTQYF
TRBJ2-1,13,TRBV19,CASGQGAYNEQFF
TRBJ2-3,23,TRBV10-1,CASSESTLEFMSLVRLHTDTQYF
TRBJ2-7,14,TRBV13,CASSPDRSSYEQYF
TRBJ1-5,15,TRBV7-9,CASSLLSGPGEPQHF
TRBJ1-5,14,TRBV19,CASMWGFGNQPQHF
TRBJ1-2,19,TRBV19,CASSPNTRDGGGGNYGYTF
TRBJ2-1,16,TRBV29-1,CSVEGSGPSTYNEQFF
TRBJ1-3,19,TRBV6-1,CASSDGRSTISSSGNTIYF
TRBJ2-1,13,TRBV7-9,CASSFWSVNEQFF
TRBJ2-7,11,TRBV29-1,CSVVDSYEQYF
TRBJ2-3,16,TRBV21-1,CASSSRTAKGPDTQYF
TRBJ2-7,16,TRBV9,CASSAPRRGGPYEQYF
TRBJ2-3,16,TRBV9,CASSVGERGSTDTQYF
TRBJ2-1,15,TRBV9,CASSVVGSSWNEQFF
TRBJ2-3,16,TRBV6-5,CASSYSRLAGADTQYF
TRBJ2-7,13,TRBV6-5,CASSSDARYEQYF
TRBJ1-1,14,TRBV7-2,CASSERTANTEAFF
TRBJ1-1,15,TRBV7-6,CASSPRTGLNTEAFF
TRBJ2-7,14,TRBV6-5,CASRHGTATYEQYF
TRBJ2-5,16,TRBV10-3,CAIKEGLAGDQETQYF
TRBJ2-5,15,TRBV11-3,CASSIDRAQGETQYF
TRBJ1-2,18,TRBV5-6,CASSLMYPEGGTNYGYTF
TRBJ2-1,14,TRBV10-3,CAITRDRGRNEQFF
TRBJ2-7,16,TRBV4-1,CASSQDALSRSYEQYF
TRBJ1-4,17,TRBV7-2,CASSLVAGPSTNEKLFF
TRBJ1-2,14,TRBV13,CASSPDIRISGYTF
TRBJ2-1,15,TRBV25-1,CASSGTVKIYNEQFF
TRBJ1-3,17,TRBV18,CASSSSGQASSGNTIYF
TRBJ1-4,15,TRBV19,CASSIGETGNEKLFF
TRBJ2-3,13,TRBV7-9,CASTQLASDTQYF
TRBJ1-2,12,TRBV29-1,CSVEDWTDGYTF
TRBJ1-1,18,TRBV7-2,CASSTPDRGRLSNTEAFF
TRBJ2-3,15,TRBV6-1,CASSGQGTDTDTQYF
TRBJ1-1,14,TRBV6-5,CASNQGGHNTEAFF
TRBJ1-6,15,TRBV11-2,CASSLSPTGGSPLHF
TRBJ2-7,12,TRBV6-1,CASSEQTYEQYF
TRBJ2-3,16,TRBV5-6,CASSANGDRKTDTQYF
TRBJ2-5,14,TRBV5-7,CASSFGEGPETQYF
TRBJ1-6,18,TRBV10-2,CASSESAGGNSYNSPLHF
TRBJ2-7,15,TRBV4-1,CASSQDPGVVSEQYF
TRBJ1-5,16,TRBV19,CASNYSPGQLHQPQHF
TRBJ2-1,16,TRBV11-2,CASSPGTSGSVYEQFF
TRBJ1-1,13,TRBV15,CATSTSTRTEAFF
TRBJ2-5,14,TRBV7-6,CASSLVGEAETQYF
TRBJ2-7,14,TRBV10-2,CASSYLTGSYEQYF
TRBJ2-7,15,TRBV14,CASSYRDRPSYEQYF
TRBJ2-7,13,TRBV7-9,CASSLAASYEQYF